Listed below are T cell receptor beta chains from one sample, sequenced in a study of blood T cell repertoires in COVID-19. Sequencing was performed with immunoSEQ multiplex PCR; in TCRdb, only in-frame clones are kept and a portion is missing. The data hold some 450,000 clones, with around 89% observed a single time. Sequencing was carried out using peripheral blood. These receptor sequences come from a woman in her fifties or sixties with COVID-19, enrolled during active disease. CDR3s include the opening cysteine and the closing phenylalanine or tryptophan. D genes are given only for firm matches. The size entry is marked missing in some rows and otherwise reads once, few, many or a size class.

v_call	d_call	j_call	clone_size	cdr3_nt	cdr3_aa
TRBV6-1	TRBD1	TRBJ2-3	-	TGTGCCAGCAGTGAACCAGGGGGTAGAGGCACAGATACGCAGTATTTT	CASSEPGGRGTDTQYF
TRBV12-3/TRBV12-4	TRBD2	TRBJ2-7	-	TGTGCCAGCAGGTCTAGCGGGGGTTACGAGCAGTACTTC	CASRSSGGYEQYF
TRBV6-5	-	TRBJ1-1	-	TGTGCCAGCAGTTACTCCGGGGTCACTGAAGCTTTCTTT	CASSYSGVTEAFF
TRBV5-1	-	TRBJ1-2	-	TGCGCCAGCAGCTCGTACAGGACAGCAAACTATGGCTACACCTTC	CASSSYRTANYGYTF
TRBV25-1	-	TRBJ1-1	-	TGTGCCAGCAGTGATACATTAATCCTTGAAGCTTTCTTT	CASSDTLILEAFF
TRBV30	TRBD2	TRBJ2-3	-	TGTGCCTGGAGCCGAATTGGGACTAGCGGGGACCTCGCTAGCACAGATACGCAGTATTTT	CAWSRIGTSGDLASTDTQYF
TRBV4-1	-	TRBJ1-2	-	TGCGCCAGCAGCCAAGATCCTCCGGTCCTCTTC	CASSQDPPVLF
TRBV6-1	-	TRBJ2-1	-	TGTGCCAGCAGTGACCCCCCGATCCGAGTCCACAATGAGCAGTTCTTC	CASSDPPIRVHNEQFF
TRBV11-2	TRBD2	TRBJ2-3	-	TGTGCCAGCAGCTTAGATCTTCTGGGGGAGGGTACGCAGTATTTT	CASSLDLLGEGTQYF
TRBV6-1	-	TRBJ1-3	-	TGTGCCAGCAGTGAAGGCAGCTCTGGAAACACCATATATTTT	CASSEGSSGNTIYF
TRBV6-6	-	TRBJ1-3	once	TGTGCCAGCAGTCCGCGGGGGAGCTCTGGAAACACCATATATTTT	CASSPRGSSGNTIYF
TRBV5-6	-	TRBJ1-2	-	TGTGCCAGCAGCCCTATGGCAGGTACCACTAACTATGGCTACACCTTC	CASSPMAGTTNYGYTF
TRBV11-3	TRBD2	TRBJ2-3	-	TGTGCCAGCAGCTTACGTGAGACTAGCGGTTGGAGGGGCACAGATACGCAGTATTTT	CASSLRETSGWRGTDTQYF
TRBV2	TRBD1	TRBJ2-7	-	TGTGCCAGCAGGAGAGGGACAGGGGGGCTTAGCAGGCTAGCGGCCACCTACGAGCAGTACTTC	CASRRGTGGLSRLAATYEQYF
TRBV5-1	TRBD2	TRBJ2-1	-	TGCGCCAGCAGCGTGGGACTAGCGGGCAATGAGCAGTTCTTC	CASSVGLAGNEQFF